These T cell receptor beta chains were read from a single sample in a study of spatial heterogeneity in lung cancer. TCRdb re-called the 5' RACE reads with MiXCR, one entry per CDR3 protein. The data show about 75,000 distinct CDR3 sequences, with about an eighth seen just once and approximately 7% held by the top ten. The sample was PBMCs, taken at surgery. The receptor source for this set is a male donor with early-stage non-small cell lung cancer. Both conserved end residues are part of each CDR3. Each record gives: V gene, clone size, D gene, J gene, CDR3 DNA, CDR3 protein. D genes are given only for firm matches. Some rows have no size entry. The others give once, few or many, or a class for an expanded clone.

v_call: TRBV5-1; clone_size: few; d_call: -; j_call: TRBJ2-2; cdr3_nt: TGCGCCAGCAGCTTGGCACAGACCACCGGGGAGCTGTTTTTT; cdr3_aa: CASSLAQTTGELFF
v_call: TRBV11-2; clone_size: many; d_call: -; j_call: TRBJ2-1; cdr3_nt: TGTGCCAGCAGCTACCGGGCAGACAATGAGCAGTTCTTC; cdr3_aa: CASSYRADNEQFF
v_call: TRBV20-1; clone_size: -; d_call: -; j_call: TRBJ2-3; cdr3_nt: TGCAGTGCTAGAATGGGAGCGACAGATACGCAGTATTTT; cdr3_aa: CSARMGATDTQYF
v_call: TRBV20-1; clone_size: -; d_call: -; j_call: TRBJ2-7; cdr3_nt: TGCAGTGCTAGCATCGGAACCACGTACGAGCAGTACTTC; cdr3_aa: CSASIGTTYEQYF
v_call: TRBV20-1; clone_size: -; d_call: -; j_call: TRBJ2-5; cdr3_nt: TGCAGTGCTAGACTCCCAGCGAAAAGGGCCCAAGAGACCCAGTACTTC; cdr3_aa: CSARLPAKRAQETQYF
v_call: TRBV30; clone_size: few; d_call: -; j_call: TRBJ2-3; cdr3_nt: TGTGCCTGGAATGGGCCGTCATACACAGATACGCAGTATTTT; cdr3_aa: CAWNGPSYTDTQYF
v_call: TRBV10-3; clone_size: -; d_call: -; j_call: TRBJ2-2; cdr3_nt: TGTGCCATCAGTCGGACAACCGGGGAGCTGTTTTTT; cdr3_aa: CAISRTTGELFF
v_call: TRBV10-3; clone_size: few; d_call: TRBD2; j_call: TRBJ2-3; cdr3_nt: TGTGCCATCAGCGTACTAGCGGGAGGGCCCGGCACAGATACGCAGTATTTT; cdr3_aa: CAISVLAGGPGTDTQYF
v_call: TRBV5-1; clone_size: few; d_call: -; j_call: TRBJ1-1; cdr3_nt: TGCGCCAGCAGGTTTCAGACAAACACTGAAGCTTTCTTT; cdr3_aa: CASRFQTNTEAFF
v_call: TRBV20-1; clone_size: many; d_call: -; j_call: TRBJ1-2; cdr3_nt: TGCAGTGCTAGAGCGGCAGAATATGGCTACACCTTC; cdr3_aa: CSARAAEYGYTF
v_call: TRBV5-8; clone_size: few; d_call: -; j_call: TRBJ2-3; cdr3_nt: TGTGCCAGCAGCTTGGTGTCTTATGCAGATACGCAGTATTTT; cdr3_aa: CASSLVSYADTQYF
v_call: TRBV5-1; clone_size: -; d_call: TRBD2; j_call: TRBJ2-1; cdr3_nt: TGCGCCAGCAGCTTGGCCTTACTAGCGGGCAATGAGCAGTTCTTC; cdr3_aa: CASSLALLAGNEQFF
v_call: TRBV2; clone_size: few; d_call: -; j_call: TRBJ2-7; cdr3_nt: TGTGCCAGCAGTGAGACCCCGGTCGGGGGCGAGCAGTACTTC; cdr3_aa: CASSETPVGGEQYF
v_call: TRBV12-3/TRBV12-4; clone_size: few; d_call: -; j_call: TRBJ1-4; cdr3_nt: TGTGCCAGCACCCCCCGGGGACTAAGGGATGAAAAACTGTTTTTT; cdr3_aa: CASTPRGLRDEKLFF
v_call: TRBV18; clone_size: -; d_call: -; j_call: TRBJ2-1; cdr3_nt: TGTGCCAGCTCACCGAAGTCACAGGGCTTCTACAATGAGCAGTTCTTC; cdr3_aa: CASSPKSQGFYNEQFF
v_call: TRBV29-1; clone_size: few; d_call: TRBD1; j_call: TRBJ2-2; cdr3_nt: TGCAGCACAAAGGGGGCGGCGGATTCGAGAGGCACCGGGGAGCTGTTTTTT; cdr3_aa: CSTKGAADSRGTGELFF